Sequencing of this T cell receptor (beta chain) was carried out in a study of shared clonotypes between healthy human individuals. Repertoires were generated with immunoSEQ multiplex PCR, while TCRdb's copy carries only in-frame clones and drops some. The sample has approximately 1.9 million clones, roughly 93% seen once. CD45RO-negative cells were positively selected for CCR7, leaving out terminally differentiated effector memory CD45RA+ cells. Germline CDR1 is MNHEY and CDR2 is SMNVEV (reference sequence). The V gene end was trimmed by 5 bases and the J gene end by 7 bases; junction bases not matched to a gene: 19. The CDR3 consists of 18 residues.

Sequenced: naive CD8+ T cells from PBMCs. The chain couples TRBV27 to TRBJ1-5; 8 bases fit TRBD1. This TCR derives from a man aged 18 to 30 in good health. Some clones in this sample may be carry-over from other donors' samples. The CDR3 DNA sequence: TGTGCCAGCAGTACTATTACCCCCCGTGGACAGGGAGAGCAGCCCCAGCATTTT. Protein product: CASSTITPRGQGEQPQHF.